The entry below describes one TCR beta chain. The target antigen is unknown. This record belongs to a study of cytomegalovirus exposure and HLA in healthy donors. Study-wide points: TCR beta chains associated with HLA were, in a later analysis, more clonally expanded than equally common others.

The primer mix had 60 Vbeta and 13 Jbeta primers. The assay was immunoSEQ multiplex PCR, and TCRdb's table has in-frame clones only and misses some. The table lists around 160,000 clones, 75% to 80% of them singletons. The CDR3 runs to 14 residues. Trimming pared 2 bases from V and 4 bases from J, leaving 11 bases between. Germline assignment: CDR1 MNHNY and CDR2 SVGAGI (reference sequence). The sequencing input was PBMCs. This chain connects TRBV6-6 to TRBJ1-1; D call uncertain. The TCR comes from a man in his fifties in good health and CMV-seropositive. The CDR3 bases are TGTGCCAGCAGTTACACAGACATCCCCACTGAAGCTTTCTTT. Residues: CASSYTDIPTEAFF.